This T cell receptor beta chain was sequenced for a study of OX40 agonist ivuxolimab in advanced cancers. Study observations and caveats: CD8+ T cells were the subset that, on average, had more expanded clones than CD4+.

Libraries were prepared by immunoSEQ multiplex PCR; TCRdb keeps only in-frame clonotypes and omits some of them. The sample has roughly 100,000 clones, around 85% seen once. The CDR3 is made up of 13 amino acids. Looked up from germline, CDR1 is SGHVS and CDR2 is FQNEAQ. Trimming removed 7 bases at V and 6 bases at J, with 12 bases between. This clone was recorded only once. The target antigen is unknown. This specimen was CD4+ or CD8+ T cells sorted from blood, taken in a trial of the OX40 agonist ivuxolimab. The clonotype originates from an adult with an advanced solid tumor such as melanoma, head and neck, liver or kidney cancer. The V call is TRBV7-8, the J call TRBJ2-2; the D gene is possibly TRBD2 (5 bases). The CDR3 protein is CASNKLGPGELFF. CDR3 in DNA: TGTGCCAGCAACAAACTAGGACCCGGGGAGCTGTTTTTT.